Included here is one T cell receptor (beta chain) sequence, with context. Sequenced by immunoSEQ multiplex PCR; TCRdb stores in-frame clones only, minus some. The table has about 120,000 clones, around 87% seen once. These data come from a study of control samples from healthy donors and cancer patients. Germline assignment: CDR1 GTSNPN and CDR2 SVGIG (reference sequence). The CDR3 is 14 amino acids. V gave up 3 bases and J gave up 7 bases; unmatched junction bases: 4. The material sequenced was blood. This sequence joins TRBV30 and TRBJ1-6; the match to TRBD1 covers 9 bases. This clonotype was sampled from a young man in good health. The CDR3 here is CAWRGQGSNSPLHF. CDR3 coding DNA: TGTGCCTGGAGGGGACAGGGCTCGAATTCACCCCTCCACTTT.